This entry features one T cell receptor (beta chain) sequence. This clone was counted ten times or more. Its antigen is still unknown. Per-base qualities were not stored, and no clone one base away is much larger. This record belongs to a study of blood T cell repertoires in COVID-19 (dated by TCRdb to 2019 to 2021). Concerning the study at large: The collaborator samples originated in the United States, Italy and Spain and spanned the acute and convalescent phases of COVID-19. The material from the prospective study consisted of cDNA or gDNA derived from T cells, B-cell-depleted T cells, or PBMCs. Subjects who had been exposed to COVID-19, were actively infected with it, or had recovered from it provided the deeply sampled blood TCRbeta repertoires that made up the dataset. Where available, HLA class I and class II types were taken from metadata supplied by the sample provider and were not determined by assay-based typing. A de-identified subject ID, COVID-19 status, age in years and sex were almost always included in the sample metadata. The samples were drawn from the first 160 participants of the ongoing ImmuneRACE study and from 950 to 1,500 subjects provided by 6 global collaborators. The repertoires were released in a freely available public database meant as a resource for research on the immune response to SARS-CoV-2. Study-wide findings and limitations: Clinical and demographic metadata were provided uncurated, with the amount varying by source and participant.

TCRbeta CDR3 regions were amplified from genomic DNA using the immunoSEQ Assay, a bias-controlled multiplex PCR. The original methods were these. Within the assay, amplification of reference gene primers was used to estimate how many nucleated cells each sample contained. Sequence reads were collapsed and filtered to measure the absolute abundance of every unique TCRbeta CDR3 rearrangement. For each sample, productive Simpson clonality was calculated by taking the square root of Simpson's diversity index across productive rearrangements. In TCRdb, the immuneACCESS table is reduced to in-frame sequences with V and J assigned. These tables do not hold every clone; where another copy was compared, an unresolved V gene accounts for under half, and the others remain unexplained. V and J calls and clone size are those listed in that table; D and trimming were worked out from the DNA. Here the sample has 270,000 or so clones; approximately 90% occur a single time. The biggest ten clones account for under 3% of the sample.

In the prospective study, participants were roughly 18 to 95 years old, resided in 20 to 30 geographic areas of the United States, and were enrolled through a virtual design. In the prospective study, cohorts were assigned on the basis of participant-reported clinical history obtained from a screening survey and a study questionnaire. In the prospective study, whole blood, serum and a nasopharyngeal or oropharyngeal swab were collected from each participant by mobile phlebotomists. Participants in the prospective study had the option to provide additional blood draws and questionnaires over a 2-month period. Prospective study blood samples were shipped either frozen or at room temperature before DNA extraction. V is trimmed back by 10 bases and J by 7 bases, and the junction contains 5 bases that no gene match accounts for. The germline V gene supplies CDR1 MDHEN and CDR2 SYDVKM. Reading from cysteine to phenylalanine, the CDR3 counts 11 amino acids. Only the CDR3 DNA is retained, 33 bases long and in frame from the first base.

The chain links TRBV28 with TRBJ1-2; 8 junctional bases match TRBD1. What was sequenced was PBMCs or T cells enriched from blood (not recorded which). The sequence was collected from a woman between 40 and 50 years old with acute COVID-19. The CDR3 here reads CATTDRVGYTF. The DNA sequence reads TGTGCCACCACGGACAGGGTTGGCTACACCTTC.